These 5 T cell receptor beta chains were all obtained from the same sample, sequenced in a study of shared clonotypes between healthy human individuals. TCRdb keeps only in-frame clones here, not all; method: immunoSEQ multiplex PCR. The table records 400,000 to 600,000 clones, more than 95% of them present only once. Sample: naive CD4+ T cells sorted from blood. Subset given: CD45RA+ positively selected. All receptors come from a woman aged 30 to 39 in good health.

This sequence joins TRBV14 and TRBJ1-1; D not resolved. Germline V lookup: CDR1 SGHDN, CDR2 FVKESK. The germline V and J ends were trimmed by 4 bases and 6 bases, with 21 bases remaining between them. The length of the CDR3 is 16 residues. The DNA for the CDR3 is TGTGCCAGCAGCCGAAACGTAGGGCATCGGTTTGCTGAAGCTTTCTTT. It codes for CASSRNVGHRFAEAFF.

The rearrangement links TRBV7-9 to TRBJ2-7; TRBD2 matches 11 bases. Trimming removed 4 bases from V and 0 bases from J; junction bases left unmatched: 2. The CDR3 contains 15 residues. Per germline, CDR1 SEHNR and CDR2 FQNEAQ (reference sequence). CDR3 protein: CASSSLAGGSYEQYF. CDR3 DNA sequence: TGTGCCAGCAGCTCCCTAGCGGGAGGCTCCTACGAGCAGTACTTC.

V gene TRBV5-8 combines with J gene TRBJ1-4, with D unresolved. Germline CDR1 is SGHTS and CDR2 is YDEGEE. Deletions cut 0 bases from V and 5 bases from J, with 14 bases between. The length of the CDR3 is 16 residues. In DNA form, the CDR3 reads TGTGCCAGCAGCTTGGTGGGCCAACCAGGCAATGAAAAACTGTTTTTT. Its translation is CASSLVGQPGNEKLFF.

The rearrangement joins TRBV5-1 to TRBJ1-2, with TRBD1 as a possible D gene (5 bases). Trimming cost V 0 bases and J 4 bases, with 10 bases left between them. This CDR3 contains 14 residues. Germline V gene lookup returns CDR1 SGHRS and CDR2 YFSETQ. The CDR3 reads CASSLAAGIYGYTF. CDR3 nucleotides: TGCGCCAGCAGCTTGGCCGCAGGGATCTATGGCTACACCTTC.

This clone was seen a single time. The chain is built from TRBV7-9 and TRBJ2-1, with 9 bases fitting TRBD2. The germline gives CDR1 SEHNR, CDR2 FQNEAQ (reference sequence). This CDR3 is built from 15 residues. Unmatched junction bases numbered 8, after V lost 3 bases and J lost 8 bases. DNA of the CDR3: TGTGCCAGCAGCTTGGGACTAGCCGGGTCCCATGAGCAGTTCTTC. This sequence encodes CASSLGLAGSHEQFF.